These 26 T cell receptor beta chains originate from one sample sequenced in a study of T cell responses to AZD1222 COVID-19 vaccine. This table comes from immunoSEQ multiplex PCR, and its TCRdb copy is limited to in-frame clones, with some not included. The sample lists tens of thousands of clones, 70% to 90% occurring once. Specimen: peripheral blood, collected on day 0 of AZD1222 vaccination. These receptors all stem from an adult in good health.

CDR3 amino acids: CASSVGGSSYNEQFF. In DNA form, the CDR3 reads TGTGCCAGCAGCGTTGGCGGGAGCTCCTACAATGAGCAGTTCTTC. This chain uses TRBV5-6 with TRBJ2-1, with 7 bases identical to TRBD2. This CDR3 spans 15 amino acids. Trimming took 4 bases from V and 0 from J; bases not matched to a gene: 4. The germline gives CDR1 SGHDT, CDR2 YYEEEE.

This rearrangement joins TRBV7-2 to TRBJ2-5, with 12 bases fitting TRBD2. The CDR3 has 17 amino acids. From germline, CDR1 is SGHTA and CDR2 FQGNSA. V shed 5 bases, J shed 5 bases, and the junction held 12 bases outside the gene matches. The DNA of the CDR3 is TGTGCCAGCAGCCTGGGACTAACTAGCGGGGGGCGGGAGACCCAGTACTTC. This sequence encodes CASSLGLTSGGRETQYF.

The chain is built from TRBV6-6 and TRBJ1-4; 7 bases fit TRBD1. The CDR3 consists of 16 residues. The germline V gene has CDR1 MNHNY and CDR2 SVGAGI (reference sequence). V gave up 5 bases and J gave up 0 bases; unmatched junction bases: 6. Written as DNA, the CDR3 is TGTGCCAGCAGTAGGGACAGCACTGCAACTAATGAAAAACTGTTTTTT. It encodes CASSRDSTATNEKLFF.

CDR3: CASSGPVTDTQYF. The CDR3 DNA is TGTGCCAGCAGTGGACCGGTTACAGATACGCAGTATTTT. The chain joins TRBV27 to TRBJ2-3; no clear D gene. V was trimmed by 5 bases and J by 3 bases, leaving 9 bases between them. Germline CDR1 reads MNHEY; CDR2 reads SMNVEV (reference sequence). The CDR3 has 13 amino acids.

The chain couples TRBV12-3 or TRBV12-4 to TRBJ1-3; no firm D call. Trimming left V 7 bases short and J 0 bases short, with 7 bases between. The CDR3 has 13 amino acids. CDR3 DNA: TGTGCCAGCACCAAGGGCTCTGGAAACACCATATATTTT. Translated: CASTKGSGNTIYF.

This chain uses TRBV9 with TRBJ1-5, with a tentative D call TRBD1 (5 bases). The CDR3 is made up of 14 amino acids. The germline V and J ends were trimmed by 0 bases and 3 bases, with 7 bases remaining between them. Germline V gene data show CDR1 as SGDLS and CDR2 as YYNGEE. CDR3: CASSVAGANQPQHF. In DNA form, the CDR3 reads TGTGCCAGCAGCGTAGCCGGGGCCAATCAGCCCCAGCATTTT.

This clone was seen only a few times. This chain connects TRBV19 to TRBJ1-1; tentative D call: TRBD1 (6 bases). This CDR3 has 15 amino acids. Germline V CDR1 and CDR2: LNHDA, SQIVND (reference sequence). With 7 bases removed from V and 1 base from J, the gap between germline ends came to 16 bases. The CDR3 loop is CASISLQGRNTEAFF. The CDR3 coding sequence is TGTGCCAGTATTTCCCTACAGGGCCGGAACACTGAAGCTTTCTTT.

The CDR3, as DNA: TGCAGCCCCTCAGGGCGGTCGGTGGAGGAACTGTTTTTT. Protein product: CSPSGRSVEELFF. V and J are TRBV29-1 and TRBJ1-4; perhaps TRBD1 as D (5 bases). The CDR3 covers 13 residues. Germline lookup yields CDR1 SQVTM and CDR2 ANQGSEA. V was clipped by 8 bases and J by 12 bases, with 22 bases between them.

The chain joins TRBV18 to TRBJ1-4; unclear D gene. In germline, CDR1 is KGHSH, CDR2 LQKENI. The CDR3 loop spans 13 amino acids. V shed 2 bases and J shed 7 bases, with 8 bases lying between them. CDR3 DNA: TGTGCCAGCTCACCAGGGAGTGGTGAAAAACTGTTTTTT. Translating gives CASSPGSGEKLFF.

The CDR3 bases are TGTGCCAGTAGTATAAACGGAATGAACACTGAAGCTTTCTTT. Translating it yields CASSINGMNTEAFF. V and J are TRBV19 and TRBJ1-1; D remains ambiguous. Trimming cost V 2 bases and J 0 bases, with 7 bases left between them. CDR3 length: 14 residues. Germline V gene data show CDR1 as LNHDA and CDR2 as SQIVND (reference sequence).

The V gene is TRBV19, the J gene TRBJ2-7; 9 nucleotides match TRBD2. Germline V gives CDR1 LNHDA, CDR2 SQIVND (reference sequence). The CDR3 length is 13 residues. V gave up 5 bases and J gave up 6 bases; unmatched junction bases: 5. The CDR3 DNA follows: TGTGCCAGTAGTGCGGGACTAGCAGGCGAGCAGTACTTC. Translation: CASSAGLAGEQYF. Full variable domain (remainder filled in from reference TRBV19 and TRBJ2-7): DGGITQSPKYLFRKEGQNVTLSCEQNLNHDAMYWYRQDPGQGLRLIYYSQIVNDFQKGDIAEGYSVSREKKESFPLTVTSAQKNPTAFYLCASSAGLAGEQYFGPGTRLTVT.

The chain links TRBV19 to TRBJ2-7; 7 nucleotides line up with TRBD1. Trimming removed 1 base from V and 3 bases from J; junction bases left unmatched: 3. The germline gives CDR1 LNHDA, CDR2 SQIVND (reference sequence). The CDR3 is 14 residues long. The CDR3 bases are TGTGCCAGTAGTATAGGTAGGGGGCTCTACGAGCAGTACTTC. Protein: CASSIGRGLYEQYF.

The chain carries TRBV9 and TRBJ1-6; D gene ambiguous. Germline V CDR1 and CDR2: SGDLS, YYNGEE. The CDR3 runs 15 residues. Trimming shortened V by 4 bases and J by 10 bases, and 18 bases separated the two germline ends. CDR3 region: CASSPGGARPSPLHF. DNA for the CDR3: TGTGCCAGCAGCCCAGGAGGTGCAAGGCCGTCACCCCTCCACTTT.

This clone was found once. The chain has TRBV11-2 and TRBJ2-7; 8 bases agree with TRBD2. V lost 2 bases, J lost 2 bases, and 5 bases stayed unmatched. CDR3 size: 15 residues. The germline V gene encodes CDR1 SGHAT and CDR2 FQNNGV. The CDR3, as DNA: TGTGCCAGCAGCTTAACGACTAGCGTCCCCTACGAGCAGTACTTC. This gives the protein CASSLTTSVPYEQYF.

The genes are TRBV7-9 and TRBJ1-6; D is undetermined. With 3 bases removed from V and 9 bases from J, the gap between germline ends came to 6 bases. This CDR3 is 12 amino acids long. Per the germline V gene, CDR1 is SEHNR and CDR2 is FQNEAQ (reference sequence). In DNA, the CDR3 is TGTGCCAGCAGCTTCGGAGCTTCACCCCTCCACTTT. It translates to CASSFGASPLHF.

V usage is TRBV4-3 and J usage is TRBJ1-6; 7 bases agree with TRBD1. Germline CDR1 and CDR2: LGHNA and YSLEER. Trimming removed 1 base from V and 9 bases from J; junction bases left unmatched: 6. The CDR3 length is 15 residues. CDR3 region: CASSQGGGSVSPLHF. The CDR3 bases are TGCGCCAGCAGCCAAGGAGGGGGCTCTGTTTCACCCCTCCACTTT.

The chain couples TRBV28 to TRBJ2-1, with 15 nucleotides matching TRBD2. Per germline, CDR1 MDHEN and CDR2 SYDVKM. The V and J ends lost 8 bases and 7 bases, in that order; junction bases with no gene match: 12. The CDR3 extends over 17 amino acids. CDR3 nucleotide sequence: TGTGCCAGCCAAGGACTAGCGGGAGGGCCAGATTGGAATGAGCAGTTCTTC. Its protein is CASQGLAGGPDWNEQFF.

Worth noting for this clone: The sample has other DNA sequences that encode this CDR3 too. The rearrangement uses TRBV24-1 and TRBJ2-3; the match to TRBD2 covers 15 bases. J gave up 5 bases and V 4 bases, and 3 bases lay outside the gene matches. The germline V gene encodes CDR1 KGHDR and CDR2 SFDVKD. The CDR3 sequence is 16 residues long. The CDR3 nucleotides read TGTGCCACCAGTGACCCGGGACTAGCGGGAGGAGATACGCAGTATTTT. Amino acids: CATSDPGLAGGDTQYF.

The chain couples TRBV6-6 to TRBJ1-5; D is ambiguous. Trimming shortened V by 4 bases and J by 2 bases, and 9 bases separated the two germline ends. Germline loops: CDR1 MNHNY, CDR2 SVGAGI (reference sequence). The CDR3 is made up of 14 amino acids. Written as DNA, the CDR3 is TGTGCCAGCAGTTCGACATGGGGCAATCAGCCCCAGCATTTT. This translates into CASSSTWGNQPQHF.

This chain uses TRBV18 with TRBJ1-2; 7 bases agree with TRBD1. Germline CDR1 and CDR2: KGHSH and LQKENI. The CDR3 is 14 amino acids. The ends lost 3 bases at V and 2 bases at J; junction bases unmatched: 3. CDR3 sequence (DNA): TGTGCCAGCTCACCTGCGGGACAGAACTATGGCTACACCTTC. Residues: CASSPAGQNYGYTF.

This clone was counted only a few times. CDR3 sequence reads: CASSSSERINLDGYTF. CDR3 DNA: TGTGCCAGCAGTTCATCGGAGCGCATCAACCTCGATGGCTACACCTTC. The rearrangement uses TRBV27 and TRBJ1-2; D remains unclear. The CDR3 is 16 amino acids. The V and J ends lost 4 bases and 6 bases respectively, with 21 bases between them. Germline CDR1 is MNHEY and CDR2 is SMNVEV (reference sequence).

This clone was picked up one time. The genes are TRBV6-5 and TRBJ1-5; D call uncertain. V was pared by 2 bases and J by 11 bases, with 13 bases between. Germline-derived CDR1 and CDR2 are MNHEY and SVGAGI. This CDR3 is built from 13 residues. As DNA, the CDR3 is TGTGCCAGCAGTTACGACGGCCTTTCGACCCAGCATTTT. It yields the protein CASSYDGLSTQHF.

The rearrangement joins TRBV12-3 or TRBV12-4 to TRBJ1-1; D is uncertain. V lost 6 bases and J 4 bases, leaving 3 bases between the germline ends. This CDR3 has 10 amino acids. CDR3 protein: CASSRTEAFF. CDR3 in DNA: TGTGCCAGCAGCCGCACTGAAGCTTTCTTT.

The J gene is TRBJ1-2, the V gene TRBV2; TRBD1 matches at 9 bases. J gave up 6 bases and V 4 bases, and 9 bases lay outside the gene matches. The germline gives CDR1 SNHLY, CDR2 FYNNEI. There are 15 residues in the CDR3. The CDR3: CASSGQQGAVDGYTF. For the CDR3, the DNA is TGTGCCAGCAGTGGCCAACAGGGGGCCGTAGATGGCTACACCTTC.

The table lists this clone with a few counts. The rearrangement joins TRBV19 to TRBJ2-7; 8 nucleotides line up with TRBD2. The trim removed 8 bases at V and 0 bases at J, leaving 3 bases unmatched. Germline V lookup: CDR1 LNHDA, CDR2 SQIVND (reference sequence). There are 13 residues in the CDR3. The chain's CDR3 is CASRGTSSYEQYF. CDR3 coding DNA: TGTGCCAGTCGGGGGACTAGCTCCTACGAGCAGTACTTC.

This clone occurred a few times. The chain carries TRBV12-3 or TRBV12-4 and TRBJ1-6, with 7 bases aligning to TRBD1. The CDR3 has 12 residues. J gave up 16 bases and V 7 bases, and 10 bases lay outside the gene matches. The CDR3 loop reads CASTLSGTALHF. In DNA form, the CDR3 reads TGTGCCAGCACCCTATCCGGGACAGCGCTCCACTTT.